This T cell receptor beta chain was captured in a study of blood T cell repertoires in COVID-19. The CDR3 is made up of 14 amino acids. V shed 2 bases and J shed 8 bases, with 15 bases lying between them. Germline V CDR1 and CDR2: SNHLY, FYNNEI. The repertoire was sequenced with immunoSEQ multiplex PCR; TCRdb's copy has only in-frame clones and lacks some. There are a few hundred thousand clones in the sample; approximately 90% occur only once, and 0.8% to 0.9% lies in the top ten. Sequenced input: PBMCs or T cells enriched from blood (not recorded which). This TCR was recovered from a woman aged 40-49 years who had been exposed to COVID-19. V and J are TRBV2 and TRBJ1-1, with a weak D call TRBD1 (6 bases). The DNA for the CDR3 is TGTGCCAGCAGTGAAACCCTCGGACAGTCCGAAGCTTTCTTT. This gives the protein CASSETLGQSEAFF. The whole variable domain, remainder taken from reference TRBV2 and TRBJ1-1, is EPEVTQTPSHQVTQMGQEVILRCVPISNHLYFYWYRQILGQKVEFLVSFYNNEISEKSEIFDDQFSVERPDGSNFTLKIRSTKLEDSAMYFCASSETLGQSEAFFGQGTRLTVV.